This T cell receptor (beta chain) is from a study of cytotoxic CD8 clonotypes in ibrutinib-treated CLL. Regarding the study as a whole: Baseline levels were approached again at progression, after clonality had risen at ibrutinib response.

Deep sequencing aimed at 1 in 200,000 to 1 in 1 million T cells' resolution. Using immunoSEQ multiplex PCR, the repertoire was profiled, and TCRdb retains in-frame clones only, with some absent. Altogether about 50,000 clones are present, roughly 53% being singletons, with the ten largest covering 32%. In regard to this clone: The antigen remains undetermined.

The input for sequencing was PBMCs, taken after 12 months of ibrutinib treatment. This receptor was obtained from a human donor with chronic lymphocytic leukemia.

The CDR3: CARSLVGTGDEKLFF. CDR3 sequence (DNA): TGTGCCAGAAGCTTGGTCGGGACAGGTGACGAAAAACTGTTTTTT. V usage is TRBV5-3 and J usage is TRBJ1-4; 8 bases are a match to TRBD1. TRBV5-3 is known as an ORF, though its function is uncertain. V dropped 0 bases and J dropped 8; count of bases not matched to a gene: 6. This CDR3 region has 15 residues.